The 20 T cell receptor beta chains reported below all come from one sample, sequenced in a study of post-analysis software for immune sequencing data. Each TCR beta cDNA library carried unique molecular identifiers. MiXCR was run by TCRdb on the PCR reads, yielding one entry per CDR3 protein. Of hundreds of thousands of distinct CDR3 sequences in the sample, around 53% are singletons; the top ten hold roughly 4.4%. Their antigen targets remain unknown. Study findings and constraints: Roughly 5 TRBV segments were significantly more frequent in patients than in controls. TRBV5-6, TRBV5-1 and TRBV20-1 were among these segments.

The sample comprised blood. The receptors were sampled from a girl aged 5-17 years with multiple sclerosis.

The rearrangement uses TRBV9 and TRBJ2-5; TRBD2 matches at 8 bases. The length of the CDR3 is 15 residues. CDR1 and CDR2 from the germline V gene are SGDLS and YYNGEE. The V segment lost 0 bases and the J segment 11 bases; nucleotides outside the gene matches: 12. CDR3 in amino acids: CASSVEPAGEEGQYF. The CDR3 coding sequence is TGTGCCAGCAGCGTAGAACCAGCGGGAGAGGAGGGGCAGTACTTC.

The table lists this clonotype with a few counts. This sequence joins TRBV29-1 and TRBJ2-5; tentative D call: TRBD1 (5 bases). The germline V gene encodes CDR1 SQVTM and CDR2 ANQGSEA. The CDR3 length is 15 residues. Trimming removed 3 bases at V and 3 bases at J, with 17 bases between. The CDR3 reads CSVDLPGSSEETQYF. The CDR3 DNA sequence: TGCAGCGTTGACCTACCAGGGTCCTCGGAAGAGACCCAGTACTTC.

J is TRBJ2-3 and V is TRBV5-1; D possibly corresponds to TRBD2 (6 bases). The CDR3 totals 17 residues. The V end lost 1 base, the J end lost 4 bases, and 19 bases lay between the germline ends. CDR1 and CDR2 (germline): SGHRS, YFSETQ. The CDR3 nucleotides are TGCGCCAGCAGCTTGTTATCCGTAGCGGCGGCGGCAGATACGCAGTATTTT. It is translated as CASSLLSVAAAADTQYF.

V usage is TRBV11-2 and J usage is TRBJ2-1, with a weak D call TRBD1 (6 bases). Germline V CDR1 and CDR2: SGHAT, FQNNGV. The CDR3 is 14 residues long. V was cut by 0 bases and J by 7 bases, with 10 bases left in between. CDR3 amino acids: CASSLEARGNEQFF. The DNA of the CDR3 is TGTGCCAGCAGCTTAGAGGCTAGGGGGAATGAGCAGTTCTTC. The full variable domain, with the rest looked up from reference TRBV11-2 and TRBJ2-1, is EAGVAQSPRYKIIEKRQSVAFWCNPISGHATLYWYQQILGQGPKLLIQFQNNGVVDDSQLPKDRFSAERLKGVDSTLKIQPAKLEDSAVYLCASSLEARGNEQFFGPGTRLTVL.

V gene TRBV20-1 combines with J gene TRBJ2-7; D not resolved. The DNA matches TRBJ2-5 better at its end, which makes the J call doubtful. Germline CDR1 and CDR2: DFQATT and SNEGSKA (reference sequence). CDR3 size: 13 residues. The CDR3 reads CSASLTLGETQYF. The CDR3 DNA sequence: TGCAGTGCTTCATTGACACTGGGGGAGACCCAGTACTTC.

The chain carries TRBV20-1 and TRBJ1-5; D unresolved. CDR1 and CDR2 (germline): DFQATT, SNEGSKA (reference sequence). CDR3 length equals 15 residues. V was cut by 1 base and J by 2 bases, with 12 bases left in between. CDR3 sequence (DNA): TGCAGTGCTAGAGTCCACTGGAGGGGCAATCAGCCCCAGCATTTT. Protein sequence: CSARVHWRGNQPQHF.

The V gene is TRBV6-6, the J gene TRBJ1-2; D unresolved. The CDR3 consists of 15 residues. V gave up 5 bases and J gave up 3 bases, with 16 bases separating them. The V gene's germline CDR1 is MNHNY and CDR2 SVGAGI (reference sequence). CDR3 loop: CASSPGRLPYYGYTF. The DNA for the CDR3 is TGTGCCAGCAGTCCTGGACGGCTCCCCTACTATGGCTACACCTTC.

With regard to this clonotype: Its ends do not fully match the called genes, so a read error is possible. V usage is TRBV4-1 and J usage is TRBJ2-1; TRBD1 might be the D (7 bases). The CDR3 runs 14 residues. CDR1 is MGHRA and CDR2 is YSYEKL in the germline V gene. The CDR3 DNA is TGCGCCAGCAGCCAGTCAGGGGGGAGGTACGAGCGGTACTTC. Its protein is CASSQSGGRYERYF.

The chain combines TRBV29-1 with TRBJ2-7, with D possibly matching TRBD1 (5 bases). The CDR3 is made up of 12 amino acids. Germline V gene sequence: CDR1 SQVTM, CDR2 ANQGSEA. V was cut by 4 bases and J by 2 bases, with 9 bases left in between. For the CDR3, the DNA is TGCAGCGTTGCAGTGGGGCCCTACGAGCAGTACTTC. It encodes CSVAVGPYEQYF.

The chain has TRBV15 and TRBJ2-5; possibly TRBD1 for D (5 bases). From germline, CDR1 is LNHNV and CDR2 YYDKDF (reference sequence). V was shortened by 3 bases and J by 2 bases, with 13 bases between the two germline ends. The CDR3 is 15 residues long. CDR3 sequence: CATSSVGQGQETQYF. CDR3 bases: TGTGCCACCAGCAGTGTGGGGCAGGGTCAAGAGACCCAGTACTTC.

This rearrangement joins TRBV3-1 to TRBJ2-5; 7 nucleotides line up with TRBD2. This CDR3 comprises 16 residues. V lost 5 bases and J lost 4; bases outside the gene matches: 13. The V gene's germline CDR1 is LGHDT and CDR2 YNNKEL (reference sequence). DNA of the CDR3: TGTGCCAGCAGCTTAACCGGGACTATCAATCGAGAGACCCAGTACTTC. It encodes CASSLTGTINRETQYF.

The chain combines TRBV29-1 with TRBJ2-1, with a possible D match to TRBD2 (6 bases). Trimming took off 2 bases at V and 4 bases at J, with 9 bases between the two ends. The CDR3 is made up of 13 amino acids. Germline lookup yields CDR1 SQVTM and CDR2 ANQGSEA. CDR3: CSVEPGVYNEQFF. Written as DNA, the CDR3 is TGCAGCGTTGAACCGGGGGTTTACAATGAGCAGTTCTTC.

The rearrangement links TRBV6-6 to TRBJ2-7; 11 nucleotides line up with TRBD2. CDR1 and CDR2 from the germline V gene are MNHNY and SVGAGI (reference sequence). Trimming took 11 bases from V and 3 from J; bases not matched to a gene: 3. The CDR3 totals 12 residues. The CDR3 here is CAGGTSGYEQYF. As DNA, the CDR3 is TGTGCCGGAGGGACTAGCGGCTACGAGCAGTACTTC.

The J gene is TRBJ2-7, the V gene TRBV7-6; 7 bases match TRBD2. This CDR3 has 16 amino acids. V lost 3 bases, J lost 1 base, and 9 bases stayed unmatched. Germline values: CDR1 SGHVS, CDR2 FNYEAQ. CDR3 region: CASSFLSGDGSYEQYF. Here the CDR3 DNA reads TGTGCCAGCAGCTTCTTGAGCGGGGACGGATCCTACGAGCAGTACTTC.

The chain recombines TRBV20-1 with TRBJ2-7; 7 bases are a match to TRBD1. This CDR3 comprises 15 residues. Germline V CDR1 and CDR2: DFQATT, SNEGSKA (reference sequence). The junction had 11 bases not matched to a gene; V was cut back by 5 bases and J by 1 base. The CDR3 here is CSAYPTGKLSYEQYF. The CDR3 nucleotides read TGCAGTGCTTACCCGACAGGGAAGTTGTCCTACGAGCAGTACTTC.

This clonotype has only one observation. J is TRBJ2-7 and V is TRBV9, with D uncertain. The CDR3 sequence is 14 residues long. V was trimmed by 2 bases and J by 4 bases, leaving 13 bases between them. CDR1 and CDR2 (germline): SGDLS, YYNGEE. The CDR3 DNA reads TGTGCCAGCAGCGTCTCGCAAACCGAATACGAGCAGTACTTC. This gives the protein CASSVSQTEYEQYF.

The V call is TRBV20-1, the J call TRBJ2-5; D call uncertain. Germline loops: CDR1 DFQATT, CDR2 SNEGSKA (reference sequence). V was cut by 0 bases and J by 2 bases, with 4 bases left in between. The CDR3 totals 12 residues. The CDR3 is CSARERQETQYF. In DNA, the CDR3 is TGCAGTGCTAGAGAGCGGCAAGAGACCCAGTACTTC.

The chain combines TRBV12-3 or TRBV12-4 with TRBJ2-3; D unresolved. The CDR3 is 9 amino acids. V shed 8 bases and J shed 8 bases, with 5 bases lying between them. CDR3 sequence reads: CASGGTQYF. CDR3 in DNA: TGTGCCAGCGGCGGTACGCAGTATTTT.

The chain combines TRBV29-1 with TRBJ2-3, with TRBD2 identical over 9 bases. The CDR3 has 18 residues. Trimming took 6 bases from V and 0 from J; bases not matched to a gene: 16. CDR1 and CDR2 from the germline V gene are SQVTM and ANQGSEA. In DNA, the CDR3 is TGCAGCGTCCCGACTCTAGCGGGACATCTTCGGAGCACAGATACGCAGTATTTT. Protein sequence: CSVPTLAGHLRSTDTQYF.

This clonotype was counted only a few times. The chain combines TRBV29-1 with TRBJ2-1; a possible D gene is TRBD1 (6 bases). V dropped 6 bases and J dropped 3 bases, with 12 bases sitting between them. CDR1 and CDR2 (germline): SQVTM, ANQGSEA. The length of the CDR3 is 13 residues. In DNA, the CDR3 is TGCAGCGTGACGGACAGTGTCTACAATGAGCAGTTCTTC. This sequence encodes CSVTDSVYNEQFF.